This is a list of T cell receptor beta chains from one sample in a study of Graves' ophthalmopathy and Graves' hyperthyroidism. MiXCR, run by TCRdb on the multiplex PCR reads, gives a single entry per CDR3 protein. This table holds under 350,000 distinct CDR3 sequences, 17% found once. Sequences were obtained from peripheral blood. The receptors shown here come from an adult man with Graves' ophthalmopathy. Both conserved end residues are part of each CDR3. D genes are given only for firm matches. Not every row has a clone size; where given, it reads once, few, many or a size class.

J: TRBJ1-1; D: NA; size: many; V: TRBV28; DNA: TGTGCCAGCAGTTTAGGAGGGGGGAACACTGAAGCTTTCTTT; CDR3: CASSLGGGNTEAFF
J: TRBJ1-1; D: TRBD1; size: many; V: TRBV5-1; DNA: TGCGCCAGCAGCGGGACAGGGTTGAACACTGAAGCTTTCTTT; CDR3: CASSGTGLNTEAFF
J: TRBJ2-2; D: NA; size: NA; V: TRBV30; DNA: TGTGCCTGGAGTTCTGGACTACCCAACACCGGGGAGCTGTTTTTT; CDR3: CAWSSGLPNTGELFF
J: TRBJ2-1; D: NA; size: many; V: TRBV19; DNA: TGTGCCAGTAGCGTTGGAGGGAACCGAGAGAATGAGCAGTTCTTC; CDR3: CASSVGGNRENEQFF
J: TRBJ1-1; D: TRBD1; size: NA; V: TRBV12-3/TRBV12-4; DNA: TGTGCCAGCAGTCGGCAGGGGGTGGGCGCCGAAGCTTTCTTT; CDR3: CASSRQGVGAEAFF
J: TRBJ2-7; D: NA; size: many; V: TRBV20-1; DNA: TGCAGTGCTAGAGATCGTGGGCGCGCAAACGAGCAGTACTTC; CDR3: CSARDRGRANEQYF
J: TRBJ1-1; D: NA; size: NA; V: TRBV6-1; DNA: TGTGCCAGCAGTGAGTTAGTAAGCCTGGACACTGAAGCTTTCTTT; CDR3: CASSELVSLDTEAFF
J: TRBJ2-7; D: TRBD1; size: many; V: TRBV27; DNA: TGTGCCAGCCGGGACAGGGGCTACTACGAGCAGTACTTC; CDR3: CASRDRGYYEQYF
J: TRBJ2-4; D: NA; size: NA; V: TRBV9; DNA: TGTGCCAGCAGCGCCCCCCCCGGGTCCGGCGTAGAAAACATTCAGTACTTC; CDR3: CASSAPPGSGVENIQYF
J: TRBJ2-7; D: NA; size: NA; V: TRBV27; DNA: TGTGCCAGCAGTCCCCCCAACAGGGCCACCTACGAGCAGTACTTC; CDR3: CASSPPNRATYEQYF
J: TRBJ2-7; D: TRBD1; size: few; V: TRBV4-1; DNA: TGCGCCAGCAGCCATGTTTTTCCGGGACAGGGGATCTACGAGCAGTACTTC; CDR3: CASSHVFPGQGIYEQYF
J: TRBJ1-2; D: NA; size: many; V: TRBV9; DNA: TGTGCCAGCAGCGTAGGACATTCTAACTATGGCTACACCTTC; CDR3: CASSVGHSNYGYTF
J: TRBJ2-5; D: TRBD1; size: many; V: TRBV6-5; DNA: TGTGCCAGCAGTTACTCGATACAGGGGGCTCGAGAGACCCAGTACTTC; CDR3: CASSYSIQGARETQYF
J: TRBJ1-1; D: NA; size: many; V: TRBV4-2; DNA: TGTGCCAGCAGCCCAACAAGCGACAGTAACACTGAAGCTTTCTTT; CDR3: CASSPTSDSNTEAFF
J: TRBJ1-1; D: NA; size: NA; V: TRBV28; DNA: TGTGCCAGCAGTCAAAACCGCCGACAGGCCCTTGAAGCTTTCTTT; CDR3: CASSQNRRQALEAFF
J: TRBJ2-6; D: NA; size: many; V: TRBV27; DNA: TGTGCCAGCAGTTCGGCAACTGGGGCCAACGTCCTGACTTTC; CDR3: CASSSATGANVLTF
J: TRBJ2-2; D: TRBD2; size: NA; V: TRBV2; DNA: TGTGCCAGCGAGTTGGGACTAGCGCCGAACACCTGGGAGCTGTTTTTT; CDR3: CASELGLAPNTWELFF
J: TRBJ2-5; D: TRBD2; size: few; V: TRBV3-1; DNA: TGTGCCAGCAGCCAACTGAGCGGGGGAGCCCAAGAGACCCAGTACTTC; CDR3: CASSQLSGGAQETQYF
J: TRBJ2-5; D: NA; size: few; V: TRBV2; DNA: TGTGCCAGCCTCGGCAGGCAGTACCAAGAGACCCAGTACTTC; CDR3: CASLGRQYQETQYF
J: TRBJ2-5; D: NA; size: many; V: TRBV4-1; DNA: TGCGCCAGCAGCCAAGAAGGGATGGGGGGGCAAAAGACCCAGTACTTC; CDR3: CASSQEGMGGQKTQYF
J: TRBJ1-2; D: NA; size: many; V: TRBV20-1; DNA: TGCAGTGCTCCCGGGACCGAATCCTATGGCTACACCTTC; CDR3: CSAPGTESYGYTF
J: TRBJ1-1; D: NA; size: many; V: TRBV19; DNA: TGTGCCAGTAGTATAGTTGGCAGGCAAAACACTGAAGCTTTCTTT; CDR3: CASSIVGRQNTEAFF
J: TRBJ2-5; D: NA; size: many; V: TRBV27; DNA: TGTGCCAGCAGTTCCCGGACCCAAGAGACCCAGTACTTC; CDR3: CASSSRTQETQYF
J: TRBJ1-5; D: TRBD1; size: many; V: TRBV4-2; DNA: TGTGCCAGCAGTCAAATGGGACAGAGGGATCAGCCCCAGCATTTT; CDR3: CASSQMGQRDQPQHF
J: TRBJ2-2; D: TRBD2; size: many; V: TRBV6-2/TRBV6-3; DNA: TGTGCCAGCGGCGGGAGGGGTGCCGGGGAGCTGTTTTTT; CDR3: CASGGRGAGELFF
J: TRBJ2-7; D: NA; size: many; V: TRBV5-1; DNA: TGCGCCAGCAGCCCTCAAACAGTTCCCTACGAGCAGTACTTC; CDR3: CASSPQTVPYEQYF
J: TRBJ1-5; D: NA; size: many; V: TRBV28; DNA: TGTGCCAGCAGTTTGGGAGACCTTATTGGCAATCAGCCCCAGCATTTT; CDR3: CASSLGDLIGNQPQHF
J: TRBJ2-7; D: NA; size: many; V: TRBV3-1; DNA: TGTGCCAGCAGCCAAGAGTGGGGGGCCTACGAGCAGTACTTC; CDR3: CASSQEWGAYEQYF
J: TRBJ2-7; D: TRBD2; size: many; V: TRBV7-2; DNA: TGTGCCAGCAGCTTAGGGGGACTAGGGAGGTACGAGCAGTACTTC; CDR3: CASSLGGLGRYEQYF
J: TRBJ1-6; D: TRBD1; size: many; V: TRBV5-1; DNA: TGCGCCAGCAGCTCCCAGGGGGCGGGGAATTCACCCCTCCACTTT; CDR3: CASSSQGAGNSPLHF
J: TRBJ1-2; D: NA; size: many; V: TRBV7-2; DNA: TGTGCCAGCAGCCGGACGAGCAGGGAGGGATATGGCTACACCTTC; CDR3: CASSRTSREGYGYTF
J: TRBJ1-2; D: TRBD1; size: many; V: TRBV20-1; DNA: TGCAGTGCTAGAGAGGGACAGGGTAACTATGGCTACACCTTC; CDR3: CSAREGQGNYGYTF
J: TRBJ2-7; D: TRBD1; size: many; V: TRBV20-1; DNA: TGCAGTGCCACCGGGACAGGGGCCTCCTACGAGCAGTACTTC; CDR3: CSATGTGASYEQYF
J: TRBJ2-2; D: TRBD2; size: many; V: TRBV6-5; DNA: TGTGCCAGCACAAGGTCGAGCGGGGGCGCGAACACCGGGGAGCTGTTTTTT; CDR3: CASTRSSGGANTGELFF
J: TRBJ1-6; D: NA; size: NA; V: TRBV12-3/TRBV12-4; DNA: TGTGCCAGCATCCATGGCCAGGCTAATTCACCCCTCCACTTT; CDR3: CASIHGQANSPLHF
J: TRBJ1-1; D: TRBD1; size: many; V: TRBV6-1; DNA: TGTGCCAGCAAGCGACAGGGGATTTTGAACACTGAAGCTTTCTTT; CDR3: CASKRQGILNTEAFF
J: TRBJ1-1; D: TRBD1; size: many; V: TRBV5-1; DNA: TGCGCCAGCAGCCGACAGGGTGTGAACACTGAAGCTTTCTTT; CDR3: CASSRQGVNTEAFF
J: TRBJ1-1; D: NA; size: many; V: TRBV5-1; DNA: TGCGCCAGCAGAAAGGTGAACACTGAAGCTTTCTTT; CDR3: CASRKVNTEAFF
J: TRBJ2-7; D: TRBD2; size: many; V: TRBV29-1; DNA: TGCAGCGTTTCCTCGAGGGTAGCGGGAGGCCTCGAGCAGTACTTC; CDR3: CSVSSRVAGGLEQYF
J: TRBJ2-7; D: TRBD2; size: many; V: TRBV6-2/TRBV6-3; DNA: TGTGCCAGCGGCTTCCTGCGGGGGGGAGAGCAGTACTTC; CDR3: CASGFLRGGEQYF
J: TRBJ1-1; D: NA; size: many; V: TRBV27; DNA: TGTGCCAGCACAATGAACGGACCACACACTGAAGCTTTCTTT; CDR3: CASTMNGPHTEAFF
J: TRBJ1-5; D: NA; size: many; V: TRBV6-2/TRBV6-3; DNA: TGTGCCGGCCGCAGGGACGGCAATCAGCCCCAGCATTTT; CDR3: CAGRRDGNQPQHF
J: TRBJ2-7; D: NA; size: NA; V: TRBV27; DNA: TGTGCCAGCAAATCATCTACCTACGAGCAGTACTTC; CDR3: CASKSSTYEQYF
J: TRBJ2-7; D: TRBD2; size: many; V: TRBV14; DNA: TGTGCCAGCAGCACGCGGACTAGCGGGAGCCCAAGCTCCTACGAGCAGTACTTC; CDR3: CASSTRTSGSPSSYEQYF
J: TRBJ2-7; D: TRBD1; size: many; V: TRBV2; DNA: TGTGCCAGCAGTACGAGGGGACAGGGGCCCACCTACGAGCAGTACTTC; CDR3: CASSTRGQGPTYEQYF
J: TRBJ1-1; D: TRBD1; size: many; V: TRBV12-3/TRBV12-4; DNA: TGTGCCAGCAGAGGGGTGACAGGGGGCGTCCGGGCTTTCTTT; CDR3: CASRGVTGGVRAFF
J: TRBJ2-7; D: TRBD2; size: many; V: TRBV27; DNA: TGTGCCAGCAGTCAGCTAGCGGAGTTTTACGAGCAGTACTTC; CDR3: CASSQLAEFYEQYF
J: TRBJ2-7; D: TRBD2; size: many; V: TRBV4-1; DNA: TGCGCCAGCAAGTTGGGACTAGCGGACTACTACGAGCAGTACTTC; CDR3: CASKLGLADYYEQYF
J: TRBJ1-2; D: NA; size: few; V: TRBV5-1; DNA: TGCGCCAGCAGTTTGGTCGGACCGCACTATGGCTACATCTTC; CDR3: CASSLVGPHYGYIF
J: TRBJ1-1; D: NA; size: many; V: TRBV5-1; DNA: TGCGCCAGCAGTCATGAGGGCAGGGACGCAGCTTTCTTT; CDR3: CASSHEGRDAAFF
J: TRBJ1-1; D: NA; size: many; V: TRBV30; DNA: TGTGCCCGGTCTCTAACAGGCAATGAAGCTTTCTTT; CDR3: CARSLTGNEAFF
J: TRBJ2-2; D: TRBD2; size: many; V: TRBV6-2/TRBV6-3; DNA: TGTGCCTCCGTACTAGCGGGAGAGGCGGGCACCGGGGAGCTGTTTTTT; CDR3: CASVLAGEAGTGELFF